This is a list of T cell receptor beta chains from one sample in a study of a mutant IDH1 vaccine in newly diagnosed glioma. The data were produced by immunoSEQ multiplex PCR, yet TCRdb's version contains in-frame clones alone and is incomplete. The sample has tens of thousands of clones, roughly four fifths seen once. The sequenced sample was PBMCs, obtained from a glioma patient treated with radiotherapy, temozolomide or both. These receptor sequences come from a woman between 45 and 60 years old with glioma. CDR3s include the opening cysteine and the closing phenylalanine or tryptophan. The D gene is left open where the match is weak. Clone size is given for some rows only: seen once, a few or many times, or a class if the clone is expanded.

j_call | d_call | clone_size | v_call | cdr3_nt | cdr3_aa
TRBJ2-7 | NA | NA | TRBV7-8 | TGTGCCAGCAGCCCCCTCGGGGGTTCGGGCGAGCAGTACTTC | CASSPLGGSGEQYF
TRBJ1-5 | NA | NA | TRBV6-1 | TGTGCCAGCAGTGAAGACGAGGGGGGGGGATATCAGCCCCAGCATTTT | CASSEDEGGGYQPQHF
TRBJ2-7 | TRBD1 | NA | TRBV5-4 | TGTGCCAGCAGCTCCGGCCCCGGGACAGCTTACGAGCAGTACTTC | CASSSGPGTAYEQYF
TRBJ1-1 | NA | NA | TRBV2 | TGTGCCAGCAAGAGGGGTATGAACACTGAAGCTTTCTTT | CASKRGMNTEAFF
TRBJ2-7 | NA | NA | TRBV5-4 | TGTGCCAGCAGCTTGTCACAGGGAGACGAGCAGTACTTC | CASSLSQGDEQYF
TRBJ2-4 | NA | NA | TRBV7-9 | TGTGCCAGCAGCTTAGGCTACGACAGGAAACTAGCCAAAAACATTCAGTACTTC | CASSLGYDRKLAKNIQYF
TRBJ1-1 | NA | NA | TRBV12-2 | TGTGCAAGTCGCTCGATTAGGCCCAGGACAGGGGAGGCCACTGAAGCTTTCTTT | CASRSIRPRTGEATEAFF
TRBJ1-2 | NA | NA | TRBV10-1 | TGCGCCAGCAGTGATCAGGGGCATGGCTACACCTTC | CASSDQGHGYTF
TRBJ1-3 | NA | NA | TRBV9 | TGTGCCAGCAGCGCCCACCTACAGGGAAACACCATATATTTT | CASSAHLQGNTIYF
TRBJ1-2 | NA | NA | TRBV29-1 | TGCAGCGCTACTGAATCGTCCGGCTACACCTTC | CSATESSGYTF
TRBJ2-3 | TRBD2 | NA | TRBV6-6 | TGTGCCAGCAGTCGACTAGCGGGGAGCACAGATACGCAGTATTTT | CASSRLAGSTDTQYF
TRBJ1-1 | TRBD1 | once | TRBV4-1 | TGCGCCAGCAGCCTACAGGGGCGAGGGGCTTTCTTT | CASSLQGRGAFF
TRBJ2-3 | NA | NA | TRBV7-6 | TGTGCCAGCAGCCCCAGGGACACATCCACAGATACGCAGTATTTT | CASSPRDTSTDTQYF
TRBJ2-5 | NA | NA | TRBV15 | TGTGCCACCAGCAAGGAAGGAGAGACCCAGTACTTC | CATSKEGETQYF
TRBJ1-2 | NA | few | TRBV27 | TGTGCCAGCAGGGGTGTCGTGGGCTATGGCTACACCTTC | CASRGVVGYGYTF